Listed below are T cell receptor beta chains from one sample, sequenced in a study of T cells in Graves' hyperthyroidism and ophthalmopathy. From the multiplex PCR reads, TCRdb called clonotypes with MiXCR, one entry per CDR3 protein. The table includes 250,000 to 350,000 distinct CDR3 sequences, roughly 17% detected once. The source material was blood. The origin of the receptors is a man aged 25 to 40 with Graves' hyperthyroidism. CDR3s include the opening cysteine and the closing phenylalanine or tryptophan. A D gene is named only where the DNA matches it firmly. Size values are once, few and many counts, or a class for expanded clones, and some rows have none.

v_call: TRBV20-1
j_call: TRBJ2-7
clone_size: many
d_call: NA
cdr3_aa: CSAREVSLNYEQYF
cdr3_nt: TGCAGTGCTAGAGAGGTCTCGTTGAATTACGAGCAGTACTTC

v_call: TRBV7-8
j_call: TRBJ2-1
clone_size: NA
d_call: NA
cdr3_aa: CASSLAGSRSSYNEQFF
cdr3_nt: TGTGCCAGCAGCTTAGCGGGTAGCCGAAGCTCCTACAATGAGCAGTTCTTC

v_call: TRBV6-1
j_call: TRBJ2-7
clone_size: many
d_call: TRBD1
cdr3_aa: CASRDRDRGEQYF
cdr3_nt: TGTGCCAGCAGGGACAGGGACAGGGGGGAGCAGTACTTC

v_call: TRBV7-2
j_call: TRBJ2-5
clone_size: NA
d_call: NA
cdr3_aa: CASSFPRTAEETQYF
cdr3_nt: TGTGCCAGCAGCTTTCCCCGGACAGCAGAAGAGACCCAGTACTTC

v_call: TRBV18
j_call: TRBJ2-7
clone_size: many
d_call: TRBD2
cdr3_aa: CASSPPQLAGITYEQYF
cdr3_nt: TGTGCCAGCTCACCACCTCAACTAGCGGGAATCACCTACGAGCAGTACTTC

v_call: TRBV7-9
j_call: TRBJ1-5
clone_size: NA
d_call: TRBD1
cdr3_aa: CASSGDSLNQPQHF
cdr3_nt: TGTGCCAGCAGCGGGGACAGCCTAAATCAGCCCCAGCATTTT

v_call: TRBV5-4
j_call: TRBJ1-1
clone_size: many
d_call: NA
cdr3_aa: CASRDRKGVDTEAFF
cdr3_nt: TGTGCCAGCAGGGATCGGAAGGGCGTTGACACTGAAGCTTTCTTT

v_call: TRBV16
j_call: TRBJ2-2
clone_size: few
d_call: TRBD1
cdr3_aa: CASSRTGGGPGELFF
cdr3_nt: TGTGCCAGCAGCAGGACAGGTGGCGGACCCGGGGAGCTGTTTTTT

v_call: TRBV3-1
j_call: TRBJ2-3
clone_size: many
d_call: NA
cdr3_aa: CASSHLGQEDTQYF
cdr3_nt: TGTGCCAGCAGCCACCTGGGCCAGGAAGATACGCAGTATTTT

v_call: TRBV12-3/TRBV12-4
j_call: TRBJ2-1
clone_size: many
d_call: TRBD2
cdr3_aa: CASNPSGSNNEQFF
cdr3_nt: TGTGCCAGCAATCCTAGCGGGAGTAACAATGAGCAGTTCTTC

v_call: TRBV28
j_call: TRBJ2-7
clone_size: many
d_call: NA
cdr3_aa: CASSHPYEQYF
cdr3_nt: TGTGCCAGCAGTCACCCTTACGAGCAGTACTTC

v_call: TRBV30
j_call: TRBJ2-2
clone_size: few
d_call: NA
cdr3_aa: CAWEPGANTGELFF
cdr3_nt: TGTGCCTGGGAACCCGGGGCAAACACCGGGGAGCTGTTTTTT

v_call: TRBV2
j_call: TRBJ2-1
clone_size: NA
d_call: TRBD2
cdr3_aa: CANQLDGTSTGEQFF
cdr3_nt: TGTGCCAACCAATTAGATGGGACTAGCACCGGTGAGCAGTTCTTC

v_call: TRBV30
j_call: TRBJ2-1
clone_size: many
d_call: TRBD2
cdr3_aa: CAWSALAGVSSEQFF
cdr3_nt: TGTGCCTGGAGCGCACTAGCGGGAGTGTCTAGTGAGCAGTTCTTC

v_call: TRBV10-2
j_call: TRBJ2-7
clone_size: few
d_call: TRBD2
cdr3_aa: CASSGTSGVYEQYF
cdr3_nt: TGCGCCAGCAGTGGGACTAGCGGGGTCTACGAGCAGTACTTC

v_call: TRBV5-1
j_call: TRBJ1-1
clone_size: many
d_call: TRBD1
cdr3_aa: CASSLVQGAPNTEAFF
cdr3_nt: TGCGCCAGCAGCTTGGTCCAGGGGGCGCCGAACACTGAAGCTTTCTTT

v_call: TRBV2
j_call: TRBJ1-2
clone_size: NA
d_call: NA
cdr3_aa: CASTGEGRVISGYTF
cdr3_nt: TGTGCCAGCACAGGGGAGGGCAGGGTGATTAGTGGCTACACCTTC

v_call: TRBV10-3
j_call: TRBJ2-3
clone_size: NA
d_call: NA
cdr3_aa: CAISESTSSTDTQYF
cdr3_nt: TGTGCCATCAGTGAGTCGACTAGTAGCACAGATACGCAGTATTTT

v_call: TRBV28
j_call: TRBJ2-6
clone_size: few
d_call: NA
cdr3_aa: CASSATDRSSGANVLTF
cdr3_nt: TGTGCCAGCAGTGCAACGGACAGAAGCTCTGGGGCCAACGTCCTGACTTTC

v_call: TRBV20-1
j_call: TRBJ1-3
clone_size: NA
d_call: NA
cdr3_aa: CSAIRGGSGNTIYF
cdr3_nt: TGCAGTGCCATACGCGGGGGTTCTGGAAACACCATATATTTT

v_call: TRBV27
j_call: TRBJ1-2
clone_size: NA
d_call: NA
cdr3_aa: CASSYSTMSPYGYTF
cdr3_nt: TGTGCCAGCAGCTACTCCACAATGTCCCCATATGGCTACACCTTC

v_call: TRBV11-1
j_call: TRBJ2-1
clone_size: many
d_call: NA
cdr3_aa: CASSARDEQFF
cdr3_nt: TGTGCCAGCAGCGCGCGGGATGAGCAGTTCTTC

v_call: TRBV4-1
j_call: TRBJ2-5
clone_size: NA
d_call: NA
cdr3_aa: CASSQPSLQETQYF
cdr3_nt: TGCGCCAGCAGCCAGCCCTCGCTCCAGGAGACCCAGTACTTC

v_call: TRBV12-3/TRBV12-4
j_call: TRBJ1-5
clone_size: many
d_call: NA
cdr3_aa: CASRSGFSNQPQHF
cdr3_nt: TGTGCCAGCAGATCAGGGTTCAGCAATCAGCCCCAGCATTTT

v_call: TRBV27
j_call: TRBJ2-2
clone_size: NA
d_call: NA
cdr3_aa: CASSHYRVGGELFF
cdr3_nt: TGTGCCAGCAGTCATTACAGGGTTGGCGGGGAGCTGTTTTTT

v_call: TRBV7-9
j_call: TRBJ1-1
clone_size: once
d_call: TRBD1
cdr3_aa: CASSLGTGGGTEAFF
cdr3_nt: TGTGCCAGCAGCTTGGGGACAGGGGGAGGCACTGAAGCTTTCTTT

v_call: TRBV12-3/TRBV12-4
j_call: TRBJ1-1
clone_size: NA
d_call: NA
cdr3_aa: CASSLDGVTKAFF
cdr3_nt: TGTGCCAGCAGTTTAGATGGGGTCACTAAAGCTTTCTTT

v_call: TRBV29-1
j_call: TRBJ2-3
clone_size: many
d_call: NA
cdr3_aa: CSVEARRARNTQYF
cdr3_nt: TGCAGCGTTGAAGCCCGACGCGCCCGCAATACGCAGTATTTT

v_call: TRBV20-1
j_call: TRBJ2-5
clone_size: NA
d_call: NA
cdr3_aa: CSALAESFETQYF
cdr3_nt: TGCAGTGCGCTAGCAGAGTCTTTTGAGACCCAGTACTTC

v_call: TRBV6-2/TRBV6-3
j_call: TRBJ2-5
clone_size: many
d_call: TRBD2
cdr3_aa: CASSYYGLAQETQYF
cdr3_nt: TGTGCCAGCAGTTACTATGGACTAGCCCAAGAGACCCAGTACTTC

v_call: TRBV27
j_call: TRBJ1-5
clone_size: few
d_call: TRBD1
cdr3_aa: CASSPRTVNRGPQHF
cdr3_nt: TGTGCCAGCAGTCCCAGGACCGTGAACAGGGGGCCCCAGCATTTT

v_call: TRBV7-3
j_call: TRBJ2-3
clone_size: many
d_call: TRBD2
cdr3_aa: CASSLTSGTSDTQYF
cdr3_nt: TGTGCCAGCAGCTTGACTAGCGGGACGTCAGATACGCAGTATTTT

v_call: TRBV9
j_call: TRBJ2-3
clone_size: NA
d_call: NA
cdr3_aa: CASSVEGFTDTQYF
cdr3_nt: TGTGCCAGCAGCGTAGAGGGGTTCACAGATACGCAGTATTTT

v_call: TRBV5-1
j_call: TRBJ2-7
clone_size: many
d_call: NA
cdr3_aa: CASSSRDGTSSYEQYF
cdr3_nt: TGCGCCAGCAGCTCAAGGGACGGAACCAGCTCCTACGAGCAGTACTTC

v_call: TRBV30
j_call: TRBJ1-2
clone_size: many
d_call: NA
cdr3_aa: CAWSPIETLYSPQQGYTF
cdr3_nt: TGTGCCTGGAGTCCAATAGAAACACTGTATTCTCCGCAGCAAGGCTACACCTTC

v_call: TRBV5-6
j_call: TRBJ1-1
clone_size: few
d_call: NA
cdr3_aa: CASSLNPGTEAFF
cdr3_nt: TGTGCCAGCAGCTTGAATCCTGGTACTGAAGCTTTCTTT

v_call: TRBV5-1
j_call: TRBJ1-5
clone_size: many
d_call: NA
cdr3_aa: CASSLGPTGTNSQWPQHF
cdr3_nt: TGCGCCAGCAGCTTGGGCCCTACGGGCACAAACTCCCAATGGCCCCAGCATTTT

v_call: TRBV5-1
j_call: TRBJ2-7
clone_size: many
d_call: NA
cdr3_aa: CASSLEGVSYEQYF
cdr3_nt: TGCGCCAGCAGCTTGGAGGGGGTCTCCTACGAGCAGTACTTC

v_call: TRBV12-3/TRBV12-4
j_call: TRBJ1-5
clone_size: NA
d_call: NA
cdr3_aa: CASNNIGGDQPQHF
cdr3_nt: TGTGCCAGCAACAACATCGGGGGCGATCAGCCCCAGCATTTT

v_call: TRBV7-3
j_call: TRBJ2-1
clone_size: NA
d_call: NA
cdr3_aa: CASSRDGAYNEQFF
cdr3_nt: TGTGCCAGCAGCCGAGACGGCGCCTACAATGAGCAGTTCTTC

v_call: TRBV6-1
j_call: TRBJ1-3
clone_size: NA
d_call: TRBD1
cdr3_aa: CASTMGQTSGNTIYF
cdr3_nt: TGTGCCAGCACCATGGGACAGACCTCTGGAAACACCATATATTTT

v_call: TRBV20-1
j_call: TRBJ2-1
clone_size: many
d_call: TRBD2
cdr3_aa: CSAPRLAGGYEQFF
cdr3_nt: TGCAGTGCCCCCCGACTAGCGGGAGGCTATGAGCAGTTCTTC

v_call: TRBV3-1
j_call: TRBJ1-2
clone_size: many
d_call: NA
cdr3_aa: CASSQDSTDPNYGYTF
cdr3_nt: TGTGCCAGCAGCCAAGATAGTACGGACCCTAACTATGGCTACACCTTC

v_call: TRBV3-1
j_call: TRBJ1-1
clone_size: few
d_call: NA
cdr3_aa: CASSHAGQAFF
cdr3_nt: TGTGCCAGCAGCCACGCTGGGCAAGCTTTCTTT

v_call: TRBV20-1
j_call: TRBJ2-4
clone_size: few
d_call: NA
cdr3_aa: CSAVDGRTVANIQYF
cdr3_nt: TGCAGTGCCGTAGATGGTCGGACAGTAGCAAACATTCAGTACTTC

v_call: TRBV10-2
j_call: TRBJ2-7
clone_size: few
d_call: NA
cdr3_aa: CASTRESLGYEQYF
cdr3_nt: TGCGCCAGCACCCGAGAGAGTCTAGGCTACGAGCAGTACTTC